Described below is a single T cell receptor (beta chain) sequence and its context. Its antigen is currently unknown. This specimen comes from a study of cytomegalovirus exposure and HLA in healthy donors. Whole-study findings and limits: Rarity marked most TCR sequences, yet some public TCRs occurred in many donors. A later analysis reported that several of the most significant clusters appeared to be linked to common viral pathogens, among them Epstein-Barr virus.

The CDR3 contains 13 residues. Germline-derived CDR1 and CDR2 are GTSNPN and SVGIG (reference sequence). With 4 bases removed from V and 4 bases from J, the gap between germline ends came to 14 bases. PCR amplification relied on 60 Vbeta primers (plus 13 Jbeta primers). Sequenced by immunoSEQ multiplex PCR; TCRdb stores in-frame clones only, minus some. This table has about 160,000 clones, roughly 85% appearing once. The chain recombines TRBV30 with TRBJ2-7, with a possible D match to TRBD2 (5 bases). Material: PBMCs. The sequence came from a boy between 2 and 10 years old in good health and CMV-seronegative. The CDR3 region has the DNA TGTGCCTGGAAGGGAGACTATGAATACGAGCAGTACTTC. Its protein product is CAWKGDYEYEQYF.